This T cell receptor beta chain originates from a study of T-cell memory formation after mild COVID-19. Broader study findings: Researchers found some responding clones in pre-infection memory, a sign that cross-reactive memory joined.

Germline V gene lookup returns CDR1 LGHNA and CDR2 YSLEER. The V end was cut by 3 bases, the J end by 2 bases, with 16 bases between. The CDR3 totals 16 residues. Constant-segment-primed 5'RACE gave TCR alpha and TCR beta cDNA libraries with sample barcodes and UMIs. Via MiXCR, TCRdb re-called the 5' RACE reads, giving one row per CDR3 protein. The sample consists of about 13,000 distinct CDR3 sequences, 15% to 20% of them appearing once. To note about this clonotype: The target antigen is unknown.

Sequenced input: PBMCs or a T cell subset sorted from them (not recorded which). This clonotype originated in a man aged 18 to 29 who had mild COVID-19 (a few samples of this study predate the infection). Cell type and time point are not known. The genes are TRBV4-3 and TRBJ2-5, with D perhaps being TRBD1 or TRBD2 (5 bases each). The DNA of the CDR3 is TGCGCCAGCAGCCAGGGCCCCGGGGCAGGGCAAGAGACCCAGTACTTC. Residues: CASSQGPGAGQETQYF.